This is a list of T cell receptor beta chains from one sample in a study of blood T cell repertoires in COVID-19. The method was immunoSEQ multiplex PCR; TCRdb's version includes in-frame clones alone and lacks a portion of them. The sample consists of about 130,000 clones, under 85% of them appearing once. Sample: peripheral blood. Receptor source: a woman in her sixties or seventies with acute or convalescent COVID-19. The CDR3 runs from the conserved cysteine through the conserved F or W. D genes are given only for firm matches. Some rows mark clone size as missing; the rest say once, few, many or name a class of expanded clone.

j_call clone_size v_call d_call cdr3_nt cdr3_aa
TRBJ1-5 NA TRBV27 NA TGTGCCAGCCGGAGGGGAATGGGGAATCAGCCCCAGCATTTT CASRRGMGNQPQHF
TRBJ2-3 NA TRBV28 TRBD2 TGTGCCAGCACCGTGTCGGGGGGATTGCGGACAGATACGCAGTATTTT CASTVSGGLRTDTQYF
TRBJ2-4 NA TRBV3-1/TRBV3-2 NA TGTGCCAGCAGCCAAGGCGGCGAAAACATTCAGTACTTC CASSQGGENIQYF
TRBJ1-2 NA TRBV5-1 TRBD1 TGCGCCAGCAGGGAGGGACAGGCGCCTAACTATGGCTACACCTTC CASREGQAPNYGYTF
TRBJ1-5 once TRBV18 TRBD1 TGTGCCAGCTCATCAGGGACAGATAGCAATCAGCCCCAGCATTTT CASSSGTDSNQPQHF
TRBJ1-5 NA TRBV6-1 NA TGTGCCAGCAGTGAATGGGGAGACGGCATCAATCAGCCCCAGCATTTT CASSEWGDGINQPQHF
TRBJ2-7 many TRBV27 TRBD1 TGTGCCAGCAGTCACGGACAGGCCGCCTCCTACGAGCAGTACTTC CASSHGQAASYEQYF
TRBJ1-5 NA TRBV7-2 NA TGTGCCAGCAGCCGGGACACCCAAGGGGGCAATCAGCCCCAGCATTTT CASSRDTQGGNQPQHF
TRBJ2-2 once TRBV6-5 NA TGTGCCAGCAGTTACGGCAGGGGAACCGGGGAGCTGTTTTTT CASSYGRGTGELFF
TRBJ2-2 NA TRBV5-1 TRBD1 TGCGCCAGCAGCTTGGCCGGGACAGGGCCTACCGGGGAGCTGTTTTTT CASSLAGTGPTGELFF
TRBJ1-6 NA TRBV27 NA TGTGCCAGCAGGAACAGGGTCAGGGTCCGGAGTTCACCCCTCCACTTT CASRNRVRVRSSPLHF
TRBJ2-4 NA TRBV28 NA TGTGCCAGCAGTTCCCACGACGCGGGAGCCAAAAACATTCAGTACTTC CASSSHDAGAKNIQYF
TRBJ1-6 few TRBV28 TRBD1 TGTGCCAGCAGCCGAAGACAGGGTGGGAATTCACCCCTCCACTTT CASSRRQGGNSPLHF
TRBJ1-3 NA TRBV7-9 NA TGTGCCAGCAGCTCAGGGGCCGGAAACACCATATATTTT CASSSGAGNTIYF
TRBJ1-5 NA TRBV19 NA TGTGCCAGTACCCTAGGACGGAGGAATAGCAATCAGCCCCAGCATTTT CASTLGRRNSNQPQHF
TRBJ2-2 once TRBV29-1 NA TGCAGCGTTGAAGGGAGAACGAACACCGGGGAGCTGTTTTTT CSVEGRTNTGELFF
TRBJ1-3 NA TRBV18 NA TGTGCCAGCTCCGCAGGTTCGTCGGCTGGAAACACCATATATTTT CASSAGSSAGNTIYF
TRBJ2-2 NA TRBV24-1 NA TGTGCCACCAGTGTGGACTTCGCCACCGGGGAGCTGTTTTTT CATSVDFATGELFF
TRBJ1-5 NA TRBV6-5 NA TGTGCCAGCAGTTTCAGGGTGGGTCAGCCCCAGCATTTT CASSFRVGQPQHF
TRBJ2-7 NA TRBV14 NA TGTGCCAGCAGCCCAATCGGGAATCCCAACTACGAGCAGTACTTC CASSPIGNPNYEQYF
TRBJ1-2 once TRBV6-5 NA TGTGCCAGCAGAGGTGGCAGGATGGTTAACTATGGCTACACCTTC CASRGGRMVNYGYTF
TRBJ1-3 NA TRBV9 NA TGTGCCAGCAGTCGACCCGGGACAGGAAACACCATATATTTT CASSRPGTGNTIYF
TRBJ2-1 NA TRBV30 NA TGTGCCTTAATGGCGGGGGCGAATGAGCAGTTCTTC CALMAGANEQFF
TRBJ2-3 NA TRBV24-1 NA TGTGCCACCAGTGATCTTGGGCAGGGCACTCGGTATTTT CATSDLGQGTRYF
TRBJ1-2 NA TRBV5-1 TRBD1 TGCGCCAGCAGCTTGACCGGGACAGGGGCCCATGGCTACACCTTC CASSLTGTGAHGYTF
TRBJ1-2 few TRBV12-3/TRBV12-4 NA TGTGCCAGCAGTTTAGGGGCGGGAGGCTACACCTTC CASSLGAGGYTF
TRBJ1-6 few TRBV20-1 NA TGCAGTGCTAGTTACGTCAACAGGATAGATTCACCCCTCCACTTT CSASYVNRIDSPLHF
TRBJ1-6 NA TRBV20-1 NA NA CSARVGQGAHF
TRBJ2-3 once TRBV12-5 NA TGTGCTAGCTCCGACGGGAGACAGAGATACACAGATACGCAGTATTTT CASSDGRQRYTDTQYF
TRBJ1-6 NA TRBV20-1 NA TGCAGTGCTCGTGAACCTGGGCAGACTAATTCACCCCTCCACTTT CSAREPGQTNSPLHF
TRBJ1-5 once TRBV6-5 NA TGTGCCAGCAGGCCGACAGAAAACAATCAGCCCCAGCATTTT CASRPTENNQPQHF
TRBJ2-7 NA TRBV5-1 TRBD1 TGCGCCAGCAGCCCTCTCGCTAGGGGACAGGTGAGGGAGCAGTACTTC CASSPLARGQVREQYF
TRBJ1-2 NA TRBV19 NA TGTGCCAGTAGTATAGCAACAGGGTCCTTTAGGTATGGCTACACCTTC CASSIATGSFRYGYTF
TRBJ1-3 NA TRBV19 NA TGTGCCAGTACAAACCGGGAGCCAGCGTACTCTGGAAACACCATATATTTT CASTNREPAYSGNTIYF
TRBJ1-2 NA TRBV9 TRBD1 TGTGCCAGCAGCCAAGGACAGGGCGATGGCTACACCTTC CASSQGQGDGYTF
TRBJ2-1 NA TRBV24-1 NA TGTGCCACCAGTGATCCGGGACACCCCAACAATGAGCAGTTCTTC CATSDPGHPNNEQFF
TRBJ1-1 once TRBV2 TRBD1 TGTGCCAGCACCTTTGGACAGGGGGCCACTGAAGCTTTCTTT CASTFGQGATEAFF
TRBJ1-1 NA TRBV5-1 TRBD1 TGCGCCAGCAGCGGAGGACAGGGGCTCAAACTTGGGACTGAAGCTTTCTTT CASSGGQGLKLGTEAFF
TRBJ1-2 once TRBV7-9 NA TGTGCCAGCAGCTTGACTTCTACAACCAACTATGGCTACACCTTC CASSLTSTTNYGYTF
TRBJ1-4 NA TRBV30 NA TGTGCCTGGAGGAGGGATAGCGAAAAACTGTTTTTT CAWRRDSEKLFF
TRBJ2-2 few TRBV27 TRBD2 TGTGCCAGCAGTTTACGGGGGGGCGACACCGGGGAGCTGTTTTTT CASSLRGGDTGELFF
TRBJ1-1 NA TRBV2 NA TGTGCCAGCAAACGGGAAGGGGGGAACACTGAAGCTTTCTTT CASKREGGNTEAFF
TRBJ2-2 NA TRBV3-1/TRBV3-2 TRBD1 TGTGCCAGCAGCCAAGGATTACCGGGACAGGGGGCCGGGGAGCTGTTTTTT CASSQGLPGQGAGELFF
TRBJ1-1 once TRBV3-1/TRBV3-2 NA TGTGCCAGCAGCCAAGATGGCGGGTTGAACACTGAAGCTTTCTTT CASSQDGGLNTEAFF
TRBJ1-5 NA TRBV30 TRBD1 TGTGCCTGGAGTGTACAGGGGGCGAGGGGATCGGCCCAGCATTTT CAWSVQGARGSAQHF
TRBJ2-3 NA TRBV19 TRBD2 TGTGCCAGTAGTATTTGGGCGGGGGGGGATATCCGCACAGATACGCAGTATTTT CASSIWAGGDIRTDTQYF
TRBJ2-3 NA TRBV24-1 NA TGTGCCACCAGTGACCTGGACTCTCGAGGGGATACGCAGTATTTT CATSDLDSRGDTQYF
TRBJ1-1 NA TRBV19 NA TGTGCCAGTAGTATTTTCCAGAACACTGAAGCTTTCTTT CASSIFQNTEAFF
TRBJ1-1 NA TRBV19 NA TGTGCCAGTAGTTGGCAGGGGACACTGAACACTGAAGCTTTCTTT CASSWQGTLNTEAFF
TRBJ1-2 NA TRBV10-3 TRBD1 TGTGCCATCAGTGACGGGACAGCAAAAGATGGCTACACCTTC CAISDGTAKDGYTF